The 32 T cell receptor beta chains below were found in one sample sequenced in a study of Graves' ophthalmopathy and Graves' hyperthyroidism. TCR beta CDR3 amplification used RNA transcripts. HTBI primers were employed in first-round RT-PCR, then a second-round multiplex PCR followed. TCRdb re-analysed the multiplex PCR reads in MiXCR, keeping a single row per CDR3 protein. Found here are about 380,000 distinct CDR3 sequences, 15% of them singletons; the top ten hold 5.5% to 7%. Sequencing was carried out using peripheral blood. The receptors stem from a woman under 30 with stable Graves' hyperthyroidism.

This clonotype was found many times. The gene calls are TRBV4-1 and TRBJ2-7; D is perhaps TRBD1 or TRBD2 (5 bases each). The CDR3 is 15 amino acids. Germline lookup yields CDR1 MGHRA and CDR2 YSYEKL. Deletions cut 2 bases from V and 2 bases from J, with 13 bases between. In nucleotides, the CDR3 is TGCGCCAGCAGCCAAAACTGGGACGGCACCTACGAGCAGTACTTC. Amino acids: CASSQNWDGTYEQYF.

In its sample, this clonotype was seen a few times. The V gene is TRBV6-5, the J gene TRBJ2-2; no reliable D call. The CDR3 runs to 14 residues. V was pared by 4 bases and J by 3 bases, with 9 bases between. Germline V gives CDR1 MNHEY, CDR2 SVGAGI. In nucleotides, the CDR3 is TGTGCCAGCAGTTCCTCCGCGGACACCGGGGAGCTGTTTTTT. Encoded protein: CASSSSADTGELFF.

Details on this clonotype: A clone one base away is much larger, so this may be a read error. V is TRBV19 and J is TRBJ1-2, with D perhaps TRBD1 (5 bases). This CDR3 spans 15 amino acids. V lost 7 bases and J 3 bases, leaving 18 bases between the germline ends. From germline, CDR1 is LNHDA and CDR2 SQIVND (reference sequence). Here the CDR3 DNA reads TGTGCCAGTATACCTCGCGGGGGTGGCGACTATGGCTACACCTTC. Translation: CASIPRGGGDYGYTF.

This clonotype has ten or more counts. The junction and the germline gene differ at one end; a read error may be behind it. The J gene is TRBJ1-2, the V gene TRBV10-2, with 7 bases lining up with TRBD1. CDR1 is WSHSY, CDR2 SAAADI, per germline. There are 13 residues in the CDR3. CDR3 DNA sequence: TGCGCCAGCAGTCCTGGACAGGCATACCTTGAAGCCTTC. Its translation: CASSPGQAYLEAF.

This clonotype was observed many times. The chain couples TRBV9 to TRBJ2-2, with D perhaps TRBD1 (6 bases). V lost 4 bases to trimming and J lost 2 bases, with 15 bases between them. Germline V gene sequence: CDR1 SGDLS, CDR2 YYNGEE. The CDR3 loop spans 16 amino acids. The DNA of the CDR3 is TGTGCCAGCAGCCCCAGGACAGCCATAAACACCGGGGAGCTGTTTTTT. It specifies CASSPRTAINTGELFF.

This sequence joins TRBV12-3 or TRBV12-4 and TRBJ1-2, with D uncertain. V was trimmed by 7 bases and J by 5 bases, leaving 11 bases between them. CDR3 size: 12 residues. The CDR3, as DNA: TGTGCCAGCAAATCCGGGCGTTATGGCTACACCTTC. It translates to CASKSGRYGYTF.

As to this clonotype: This CDR3 is missing its conserved last phenylalanine or tryptophan, likely due to a read error. The chain links TRBV5-1 to TRBJ2-2; TRBD2 aligns across 9 bases. Germline V gene lookup returns CDR1 SGHRS and CDR2 YFSETQ. The CDR3 covers 17 residues. The trim removed 0 bases at V and 5 bases at J, leaving 8 bases unmatched. In DNA, the CDR3 is TGCGCCAGCAGCTTGGCTAGCGGGGAATTATCGACCGGGGAGCTGTTTTTG. Its protein is CASSLASGELSTGELFL.

This clonotype appeared many times. This chain uses TRBV29-1 with TRBJ2-7; unclear D gene. Germline loops: CDR1 SQVTM, CDR2 ANQGSEA. Trimming shortened V by 4 bases and J by 6 bases, and 13 bases separated the two germline ends. The CDR3 loop spans 12 amino acids. The CDR3 spells CSVGRAESEQYF. The CDR3 DNA is TGCAGCGTTGGAAGGGCGGAGAGCGAGCAGTACTTC.

This clonotype has ten or more counts. The chain is built from TRBV29-1 and TRBJ1-5; D gene unclear. Germline V gives CDR1 SQVTM, CDR2 ANQGSEA. The CDR3 runs 14 residues. V gave up 3 bases and J gave up 6 bases, with 15 bases separating them. CDR3 bases: TGCAGCGTTGATTTTGACCGGTCCCGTCAGCCCCAGCATTTT. It yields the protein CSVDFDRSRQPQHF.

At least ten counts were recorded for this clonotype. This sequence joins TRBV7-8 and TRBJ2-7; D possibly corresponds to TRBD1 (5 bases). CDR3 length equals 16 residues. Germline V gene data show CDR1 as SGHVS and CDR2 as FQNEAQ. Trimming left V 7 bases short and J 0 bases short, with 19 bases between. CDR3 in amino acids: CASTIGPDRSSYEQYF. CDR3 DNA: TGTGCCAGCACCATAGGGCCCGACAGAAGCTCCTACGAGCAGTACTTC.

In its sample, this clonotype was seen many times. This chain joins TRBV10-3 and TRBJ1-5; TRBD1 agrees at 7 bases. CDR1 is ENHRY and CDR2 is SYGVKD in the germline V gene. J gave up 3 bases and V 10 bases, and 15 bases lay outside the gene matches. The CDR3 sequence is 16 residues long. Here the CDR3 DNA reads TGTGCCACTCTCGTCCGGAAAGACAGGGCCAATCAGCCCCAGCATTTT. Its translation is CATLVRKDRANQPQHF.

This clonotype was recorded at least ten times. V and J are TRBV7-2 and TRBJ2-4; D unresolved. The CDR3 sequence is 14 residues long. CDR1 and CDR2 (germline): SGHTA, FQGNSA. Trimming removed 5 bases at V and 8 bases at J, with 16 bases between. The CDR3, as DNA: TGTGCCAGCAGCCCCAAGGACGCCTGGCACATTCAGTACTTC. It encodes CASSPKDAWHIQYF.

In this sample, this clonotype turned up many times. The rearrangement joins TRBV28 to TRBJ1-1; tentatively, D is TRBD1 (5 bases). With 10 bases removed from V and 0 bases from J, the gap between germline ends came to 12 bases. This CDR3 is 13 amino acids long. From germline, CDR1 is MDHEN and CDR2 SYDVKM. The CDR3 bases are TGTGCCACCGAGGGGAGCTTGAACACTGAAGCTTTCTTT. Its translation is CATEGSLNTEAFF.

V is TRBV20-1 and J is TRBJ2-5, with 7 bases matching TRBD1. Per germline, CDR1 DFQATT and CDR2 SNEGSKA (reference sequence). Losses at the gene ends were 0 bases for V and 0 bases for J; bases not matched to a gene: 13. The CDR3 covers 18 residues. CDR3 coding DNA: TGCAGTGCTAGAGATCAAAAGGGGACAGCGACGGACCAAGAGACCCAGTACTTC. Protein product: CSARDQKGTATDQETQYF.

This clonotype was recorded many times. The chain is built from TRBV12-3 or TRBV12-4 and TRBJ1-2; maybe TRBD1 (5 bases). The CDR3 contains 15 residues. Trimming took 7 bases from V and 0 from J, leaving 15 bases between them. The chain's CDR3 is CASTSRSRANYGYTF. The CDR3 DNA sequence: TGTGCCAGCACCTCCAGGTCCAGGGCTAACTATGGCTACACCTTC.

To note about this clonotype: A much larger clone sits a single nucleotide away, making a read error possible. Given the absence of the conserved phenylalanine or tryptophan at the CDR3 end, a read error is likely. This chain links TRBV28 with TRBJ2-7; TRBD1 matches 7 bases. The germline gives CDR1 MDHEN, CDR2 SYDVKM. There are 15 residues in the CDR3. Trimming took 5 bases from V and 0 from J; bases not matched to a gene: 7. The CDR3 is CASSRQTGTSYEQYY. The DNA for the CDR3 is TGTGCCAGCAGTCGACAGACAGGGACCTCCTACGAGCAGTACTAC.

This chain connects TRBV11-2 to TRBJ2-3; D gene uncertain. The CDR3 is made up of 12 amino acids. Germline values: CDR1 SGHAT, CDR2 FQNNGV. With 5 bases removed from V and 5 bases from J, the gap between germline ends came to 8 bases. CDR3 DNA sequence: TGTGCCAGCAGCCCAAGACTAGATACGCAGTATTTT. Translation: CASSPRLDTQYF.

The chain is built from TRBV9 and TRBJ2-7; 13 bases fit TRBD2. Per the germline V gene, CDR1 is SGDLS and CDR2 is YYNGEE. V shed 2 bases, J shed 6 bases, and the junction held 5 bases outside the gene matches. The CDR3 runs 15 residues. The CDR3 bases are TGTGCCAGCAGCGTTACTAGCGGGGGGGCGGGCGAGCAGTACTTC. Translating it yields CASSVTSGGAGEQYF.

Points on this clonotype: One base away lies a much larger clone, so this may be a sequencing read error. This chain links TRBV12-5 with TRBJ1-1, with D unclear. The CDR3 consists of 14 residues. In germline, CDR1 is LGHNT, CDR2 FRNRAP. The chain's CDR3 is CASGRPSGNFEACF. In DNA form, the CDR3 reads TGTGCTAGTGGCCGACCCTCAGGTAACTTTGAAGCTTGCTTT.

This clonotype was found many times. This sequence joins TRBV6-5 and TRBJ1-5; D is unclear. The CDR3 is 12 amino acids. From germline, CDR1 is MNHEY and CDR2 SVGAGI. Trimming took 8 bases from V and 5 from J, leaving 10 bases between them. The chain's CDR3 is CASGDRDQPQHF. CDR3 nucleotide sequence: TGTGCCAGCGGCGATCGAGATCAGCCCCAGCATTTT.

The chain employs TRBV6-4 and TRBJ1-1; 7 bases map to TRBD1. The CDR3 runs to 14 residues. The ends lost 3 bases at V and 5 bases at J; junction bases unmatched: 6. The germline V gene encodes CDR1 MRHNA and CDR2 SNTAGT. CDR3 loop: CASSEGGEGTEAFF. CDR3 nucleotides: TGTGCCAGCAGTGAAGGGGGCGAGGGAACTGAAGCTTTCTTT.

This clonotype was found many times. The rearrangement uses TRBV5-8 and TRBJ1-1; D not resolved. Germline V gene sequence: CDR1 SGHTS, CDR2 YDEGEE. Trimming took off 5 bases at V and 8 bases at J, with 16 bases between the two ends. The CDR3 has 13 amino acids. CDR3 loop: CASRHFSGFEAFF. As DNA, the CDR3 is TGTGCCAGCAGGCACTTCAGTGGGTTCGAAGCTTTCTTT. Full variable domain (missing parts from reference TRBV5-8 and TRBJ1-1): EAGVTQSPTHLIKTRGQQATLRCSPISGHTSVYWYQQALGLGLQFLLWYDEGEERNRGNFPPRFSGRQFPNYSSELNVNALELEDSALYLCASRHFSGFEAFFGQGTRLTVV.

This clonotype was detected only a few times. This chain links TRBV13 with TRBJ2-7, with D maybe TRBD2 (5 bases). Germline V gene data show CDR1 as PRHDT and CDR2 as FYEKMQ (reference sequence). The CDR3 contains 13 residues. V was clipped by 5 bases and J by 6 bases, with 14 bases between them. CDR3 DNA sequence: TGTGCCAGCAGCGCCCCACTAGTTGGCGAGCAGTACTTC. It specifies CASSAPLVGEQYF.

The CDR3 DNA reads TGTGCCAGCAGTGACGCTTCGGCGGAGCAGTACTTC. Encoded protein: CASSDASAEQYF. The chain carries TRBV6-1 and TRBJ2-7; D is uncertain. CDR3 length: 12 amino acids. Germline CDR1 MNHNS, CDR2 SASEGT. Trimming left V 3 bases short and J 7 bases short, with 10 bases between.

The V and J genes are TRBV12-3 or TRBV12-4 and TRBJ1-1; weak D call: TRBD1 (5 bases). V lost 3 bases and J 11 bases, leaving 13 bases between the germline ends. The CDR3 spans 12 residues. The CDR3, as DNA: TGTGCCAGCAGTTTTGGTGGGGGGTCGGCTTTCTTT. Its translation: CASSFGGGSAFF.

In its sample, this clonotype was seen many times. The chain is built from TRBV28 and TRBJ2-5, with 9 nucleotides matching TRBD2. V lost 4 bases to trimming and J lost 5 bases; unmatched junction nucleotides: 8. The CDR3 contains 15 residues. Germline V gene lookup returns CDR1 MDHEN and CDR2 SYDVKM. In DNA form, the CDR3 reads TGTGCCAGCAGTTCCTCGCGGGGGGGCGGGGAGACCCAGTACTTC. Its translation: CASSSSRGGGETQYF.

J is TRBJ1-2 and V is TRBV7-9; D is uncertain. Trimming cost V 1 base and J 4 bases, with 10 bases left between them. This CDR3 has 14 residues. Germline CDR1 and CDR2: SEHNR and FQNEAQ (reference sequence). The CDR3 protein is CASSLVEGVYGYTF. The CDR3 region has the DNA TGTGCCAGCAGCTTAGTCGAGGGTGTCTATGGCTACACCTTC.

The sample holds many counts of this clonotype. The genes are TRBV6-5 and TRBJ1-2, with 9 nucleotides matching TRBD1. CDR3 size: 14 residues. Per germline, CDR1 MNHEY and CDR2 SVGAGI. Trimming at V came to 0 bases and at J to 6 bases, leaving 2 bases not matched to a gene. The CDR3 DNA reads TGTGCCAGCAGTTACTCGCGGGACAGGGATGGCTACACCTTC. It codes for CASSYSRDRDGYTF.

This clonotype was observed many times. The rearrangement uses TRBV6-1 and TRBJ1-3, with TRBD1 matching over 8 bases. Looked up from germline, CDR1 is MNHNS and CDR2 is SASEGT. The CDR3 is made up of 15 amino acids. V was pared by 4 bases and J by 3 bases, with 5 bases of the junction left unmatched. The DNA for the CDR3 is TGTGCCAGCAGTGCGGTCAGGGGGCTTGGAAACACCATATATTTT. Encoded protein: CASSAVRGLGNTIYF.

The rearrangement joins TRBV18 to TRBJ1-5, with TRBD1 matching 7 bases. The CDR3 length is 15 residues. From germline, CDR1 is KGHSH and CDR2 LQKENI. V trimming: 3 bases; J trimming: 0 bases; junction bases outside the gene matches: 2. CDR3 residues: CASSPTGDSNQPQHF. Written as DNA, the CDR3 is TGTGCCAGCTCACCCACAGGGGATAGCAATCAGCCCCAGCATTTT. The full variable domain, completed using reference TRBV18 and TRBJ1-5, is NAGVMQNPRHLVRRRGQEARLRCSPMKGHSHVYWYRQLPEEGLKFMVYLQKENIIDESGMPKERFSAEFPKEGPSILRIQQVVRGDSAAYFCASSPTGDSNQPQHFGDGTRLSIL.

This clonotype came up many times. The chain is built from TRBV5-5 and TRBJ1-1; D gene uncertain. The V gene's germline CDR1 is SGHKS and CDR2 YYEKEE (reference sequence). Between the trimmed V and J ends, which lost 4 bases and 6 bases, there was a span of 13 bases. This CDR3 comprises 13 residues. As DNA, the CDR3 is TGTGCCAGCAGCCCCACTGTCCCCCCTGAAGCTTTCTTT. As protein: CASSPTVPPEAFF.

At least ten counts were recorded for this clonotype. The chain carries TRBV24-1 and TRBJ2-5, with 9 bases matching TRBD1. J gave up 2 bases and V 9 bases, and 6 bases lay outside the gene matches. This CDR3 has 14 residues. Per the germline V gene, CDR1 is KGHDR and CDR2 is SFDVKD. The CDR3 coding sequence is TGTGCCACCTCCGAGACAGGGGGACAAGAGACCCAGTACTTC. This encodes CATSETGGQETQYF.